Listed below are T cell receptor beta chains from one sample, sequenced in a study of CD8 T cells in ankylosing spondylitis. One entry per CDR3 protein results from TCRdb running MiXCR on the 5' RACE reads. This sample yields 250,000 to 300,000 distinct CDR3 sequences, of which around 20% are seen a single time; about 8% belongs to the top ten. The source material was blood, either unsorted or a sorted T cell fraction (not recorded which). The receptors derive from a male donor with ankylosing spondylitis or in good health (not recorded which). Each CDR3 is given without its conserved first and last residue. The order of the fields is clone size, V gene, J gene, CDR3 protein. The size field is filled for only some rows; it gives once, few, many or a size class.

clone_size: .
v_call: TRBV10-3
j_call: TRBJ2-2
cdr3_aa: AISEPSGQGDGELF

clone_size: .
v_call: TRBV27
j_call: TRBJ2-3
cdr3_aa: ASSFGGDTQY

clone_size: few
v_call: TRBV5-1
j_call: TRBJ1-1
cdr3_aa: ASTGNTEAF

clone_size: few
v_call: TRBV5-6
j_call: TRBJ2-4
cdr3_aa: ASSLSAGKNIQY

clone_size: few
v_call: TRBV20-1
j_call: TRBJ2-5
cdr3_aa: SASEDREETQY

clone_size: .
v_call: TRBV7-7
j_call: TRBJ2-5
cdr3_aa: ASSLRQGVRETQY

clone_size: many
v_call: TRBV12-3/TRBV12-4
j_call: TRBJ2-3
cdr3_aa: ASSRTSWDTQY

clone_size: .
v_call: TRBV14
j_call: TRBJ2-3
cdr3_aa: ASSQDRTSASTDTQY

clone_size: .
v_call: TRBV27
j_call: TRBJ2-1
cdr3_aa: ASSLVAGANEQF

clone_size: .
v_call: TRBV5-1
j_call: TRBJ2-1
cdr3_aa: ASSLELVESEQF

clone_size: .
v_call: TRBV20-1
j_call: TRBJ1-1
cdr3_aa: SARGTTGRGANTEAF

clone_size: few
v_call: TRBV5-1
j_call: TRBJ2-3
cdr3_aa: ASSLALRAGTDTQY

clone_size: few
v_call: TRBV5-1
j_call: TRBJ1-3
cdr3_aa: ASSLAGGGGNTIY

clone_size: .
v_call: TRBV29-1
j_call: TRBJ1-1
cdr3_aa: SVVRQGGNTEAF

clone_size: .
v_call: TRBV5-1
j_call: TRBJ1-2
cdr3_aa: ASSGDRGRGTNYGYT

clone_size: .
v_call: TRBV27
j_call: TRBJ2-1
cdr3_aa: ASSPGTSGHNEQF

clone_size: .
v_call: TRBV12-3/TRBV12-4
j_call: TRBJ1-1
cdr3_aa: ASSFSRQGAEAF

clone_size: .
v_call: TRBV28
j_call: TRBJ1-1
cdr3_aa: ASSPPGRAEAF

clone_size: .
v_call: TRBV7-9
j_call: TRBJ2-1
cdr3_aa: ASSLAGALYNEQF

clone_size: .
v_call: TRBV5-1
j_call: TRBJ2-5
cdr3_aa: ANRPTGGQETQY

clone_size: .
v_call: TRBV18
j_call: TRBJ2-5
cdr3_aa: ASSPWLQETQY

clone_size: few
v_call: TRBV20-1
j_call: TRBJ2-5
cdr3_aa: SARTGTGEETQY

clone_size: .
v_call: TRBV5-1
j_call: TRBJ2-3
cdr3_aa: ASSSDSGRATDTQY

clone_size: many
v_call: TRBV5-1
j_call: TRBJ2-3
cdr3_aa: ASSGPSGTDTQY

clone_size: .
v_call: TRBV5-1
j_call: TRBJ2-1
cdr3_aa: ASSLAGGRPYNEQF

clone_size: many
v_call: TRBV12-3/TRBV12-4
j_call: TRBJ2-2
cdr3_aa: ASSPSGRATGELF

clone_size: .
v_call: TRBV20-1
j_call: TRBJ2-5
cdr3_aa: SARPPSFQETQY

clone_size: .
v_call: TRBV5-1
j_call: TRBJ2-2
cdr3_aa: ASSFRNGELF

clone_size: .
v_call: TRBV29-1
j_call: TRBJ1-1
cdr3_aa: SPSGPGTGNTEAF

clone_size: .
v_call: TRBV7-9
j_call: TRBJ2-1
cdr3_aa: ASSSGLGFNEQF

clone_size: few
v_call: TRBV20-1
j_call: TRBJ1-5
cdr3_aa: SARDRGGRNQPQH